This record looks at one T cell receptor beta chain sequence and its context. Its target is not known. MiXCR was run by TCRdb on the reads, yielding one entry per CDR3 protein. The profile shows roughly 570,000 distinct CDR3 sequences, over 35% of them singletons. This entry belongs to a study of T cell repertoires in cytomegalovirus infection. Overall study: Matching HLA type, along with CMV infection, was indicated by public TCR beta signatures.

This CDR3 spans 15 amino acids. Trimming stripped 5 bases from V and 9 bases from J, with 19 bases between. The germline CDR1 and CDR2 sequences are MNHEY and SMNVEV (reference sequence). The sequence derives from a human donor in good health (CMV status not recorded). Some clones in this sample may be carry-over from other donors' samples. The chain couples TRBV27 to TRBJ2-2, with a possible D match to TRBD2 (5 bases). Specimen: cultured PBMCs, collected from culture after CMV antigen stimulation. CDR3 residues: CASSPGLKRARELFF. The DNA for the CDR3 is TGTGCCAGCAGTCCCGGACTTAAGAGGGCCCGGGAGCTGTTTTTT.